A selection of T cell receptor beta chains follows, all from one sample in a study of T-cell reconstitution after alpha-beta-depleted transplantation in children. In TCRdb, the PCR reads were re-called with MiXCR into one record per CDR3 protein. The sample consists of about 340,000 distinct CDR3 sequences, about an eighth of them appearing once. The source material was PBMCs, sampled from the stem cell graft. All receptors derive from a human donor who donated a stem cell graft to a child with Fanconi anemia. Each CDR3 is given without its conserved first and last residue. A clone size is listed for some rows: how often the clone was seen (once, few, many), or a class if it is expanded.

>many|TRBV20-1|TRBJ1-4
SARDRTGADEKLF
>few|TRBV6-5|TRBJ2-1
ASSYSAANNEQF
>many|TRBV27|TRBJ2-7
ASSLSVTESSYEQY
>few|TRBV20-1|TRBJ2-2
SARGIPPGELF
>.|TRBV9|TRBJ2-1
ASSAGTSGGAEQF
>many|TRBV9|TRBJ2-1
ASSVSLADEQF
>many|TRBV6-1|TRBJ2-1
ASSDGDGYNEQF
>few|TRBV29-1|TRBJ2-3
SVGRSTDTQY
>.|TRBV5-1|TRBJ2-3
ASRAESTDTQY
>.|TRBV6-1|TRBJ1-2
ASSRAGTGQNYGYT
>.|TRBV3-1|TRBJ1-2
ASSQFQGGYGYT
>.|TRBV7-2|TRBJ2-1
ASTSGGRNEQF
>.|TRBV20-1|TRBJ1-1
SARDPGGRDTEAF
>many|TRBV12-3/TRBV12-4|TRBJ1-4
ASSLTGGLEF
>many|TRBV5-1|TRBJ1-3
ASSDIQGGNTIY
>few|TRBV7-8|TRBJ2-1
ASSSYEQF
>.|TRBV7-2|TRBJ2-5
ASSRDRGLGETQY
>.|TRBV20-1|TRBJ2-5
SRLAGGGGQETQY
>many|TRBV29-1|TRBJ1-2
SVEVGQGNSYT
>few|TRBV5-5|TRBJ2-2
ASSSGQDPGELF
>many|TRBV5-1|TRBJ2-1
ASSLAPSGTGGNEQF
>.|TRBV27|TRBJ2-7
ASSPWGVQGAYEQY
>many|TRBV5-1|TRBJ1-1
ASSDKGSPNTEAF
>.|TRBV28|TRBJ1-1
ASSLSLGQGATF
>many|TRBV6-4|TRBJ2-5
ASSDRGTQY
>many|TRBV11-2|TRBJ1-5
ASRRQGACRYSNQPQH
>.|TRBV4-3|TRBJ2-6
ASSPTGGGTGANVLT
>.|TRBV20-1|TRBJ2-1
SARVGSEQF
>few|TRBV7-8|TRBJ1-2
ASKPLIQVNYGYT
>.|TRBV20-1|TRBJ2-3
SARGGGGADTQY
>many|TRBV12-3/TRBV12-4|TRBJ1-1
ASSFPKLEAF
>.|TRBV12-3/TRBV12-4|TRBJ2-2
ASSLLGGGDNTGELF
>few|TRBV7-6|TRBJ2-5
ASSLAGGAYQETQY
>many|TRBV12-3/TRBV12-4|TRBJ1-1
ASSDYRGVNTEAF
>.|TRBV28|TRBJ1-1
ASSPGTSNTEAF
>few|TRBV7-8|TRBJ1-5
ASSWDNNQPQH
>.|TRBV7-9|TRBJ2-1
ASSFGTGAPNEQF
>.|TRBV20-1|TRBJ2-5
SAKVSLGRKTQY
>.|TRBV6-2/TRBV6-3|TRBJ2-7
ASSPPGRVTEQY
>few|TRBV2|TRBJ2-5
ASSDPGRQETQY
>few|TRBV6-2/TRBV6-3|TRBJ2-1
ASRSSGGVYNEQF
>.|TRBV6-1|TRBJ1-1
ASSDNPGGRTEAF
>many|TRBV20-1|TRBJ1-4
SASQGLRLEKLF
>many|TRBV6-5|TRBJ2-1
ASRLFDEQF
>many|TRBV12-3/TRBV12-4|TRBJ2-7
ASSPRASYEQY
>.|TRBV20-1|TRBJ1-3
SARTGNGNTIY
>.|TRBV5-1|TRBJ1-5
ASSPGQGWDQPQH
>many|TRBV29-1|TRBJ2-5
SVRGQSETQY
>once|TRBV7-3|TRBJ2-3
ASSFDGGANTDTQY
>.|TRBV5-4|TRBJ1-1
ASSSGPTEAF